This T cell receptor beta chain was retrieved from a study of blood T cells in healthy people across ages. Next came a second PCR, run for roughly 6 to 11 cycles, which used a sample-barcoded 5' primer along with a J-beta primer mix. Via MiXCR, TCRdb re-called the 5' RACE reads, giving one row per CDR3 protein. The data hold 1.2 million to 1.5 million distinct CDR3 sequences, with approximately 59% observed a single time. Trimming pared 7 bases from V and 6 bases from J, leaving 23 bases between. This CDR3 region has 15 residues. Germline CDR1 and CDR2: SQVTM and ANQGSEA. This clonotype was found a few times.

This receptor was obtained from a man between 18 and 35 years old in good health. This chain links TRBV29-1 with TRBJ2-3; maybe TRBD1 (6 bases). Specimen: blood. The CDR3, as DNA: TGCAGCGCCGCCCTTGGGACATCCGAGATCGATACGCAGTATTTT. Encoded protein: CSAALGTSEIDTQYF.